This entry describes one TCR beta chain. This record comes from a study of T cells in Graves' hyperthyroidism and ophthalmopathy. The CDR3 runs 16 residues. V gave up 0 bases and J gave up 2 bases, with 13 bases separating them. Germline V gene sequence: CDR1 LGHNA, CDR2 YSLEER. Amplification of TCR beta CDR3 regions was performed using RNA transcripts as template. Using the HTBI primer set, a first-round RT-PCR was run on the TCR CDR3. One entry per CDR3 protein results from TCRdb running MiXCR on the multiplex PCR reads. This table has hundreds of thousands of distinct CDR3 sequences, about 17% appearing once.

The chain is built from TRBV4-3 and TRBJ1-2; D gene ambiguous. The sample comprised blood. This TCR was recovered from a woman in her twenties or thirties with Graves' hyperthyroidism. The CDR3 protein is CASSQDTDISNYGYTF. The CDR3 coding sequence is TGCGCCAGCAGCCAAGATACCGACATTTCAAACTATGGCTACACCTTC.